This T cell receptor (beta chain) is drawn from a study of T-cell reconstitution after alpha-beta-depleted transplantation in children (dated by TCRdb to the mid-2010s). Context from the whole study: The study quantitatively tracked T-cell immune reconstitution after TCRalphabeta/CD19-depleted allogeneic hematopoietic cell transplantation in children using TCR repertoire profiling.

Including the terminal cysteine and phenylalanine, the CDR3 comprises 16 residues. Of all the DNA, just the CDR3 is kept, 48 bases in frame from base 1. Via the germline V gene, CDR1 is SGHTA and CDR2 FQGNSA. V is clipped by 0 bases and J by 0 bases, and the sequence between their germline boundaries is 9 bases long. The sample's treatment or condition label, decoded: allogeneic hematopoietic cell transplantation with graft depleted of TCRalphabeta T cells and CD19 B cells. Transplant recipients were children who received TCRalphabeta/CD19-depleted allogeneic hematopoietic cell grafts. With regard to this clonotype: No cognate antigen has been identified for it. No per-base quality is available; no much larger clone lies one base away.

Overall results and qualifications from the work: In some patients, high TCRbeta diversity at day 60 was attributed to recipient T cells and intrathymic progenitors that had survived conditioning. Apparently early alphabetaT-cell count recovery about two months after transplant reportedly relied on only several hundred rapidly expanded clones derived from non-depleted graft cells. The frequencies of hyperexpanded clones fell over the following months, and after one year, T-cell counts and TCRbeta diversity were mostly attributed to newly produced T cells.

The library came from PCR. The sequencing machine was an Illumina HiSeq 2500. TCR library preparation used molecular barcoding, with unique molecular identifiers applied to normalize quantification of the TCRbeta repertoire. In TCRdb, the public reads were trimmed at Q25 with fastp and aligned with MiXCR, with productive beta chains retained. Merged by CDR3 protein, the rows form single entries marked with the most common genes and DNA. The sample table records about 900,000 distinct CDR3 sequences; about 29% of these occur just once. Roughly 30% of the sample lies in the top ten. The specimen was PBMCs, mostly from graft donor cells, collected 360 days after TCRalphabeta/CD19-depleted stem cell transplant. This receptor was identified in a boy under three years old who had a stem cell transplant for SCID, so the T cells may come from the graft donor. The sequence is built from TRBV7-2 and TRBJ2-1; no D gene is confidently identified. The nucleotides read TGTGCCAGCAGCTTAGCGGCGGTTAGCTCCTACAATGAGCAGTTCTTC. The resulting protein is CASSLAAVSSYNEQFF.